These T cell receptor beta chains were read from a single sample in a study of spatial heterogeneity in lung cancer. Each CDR3 protein gets one entry after TCRdb re-called the 5' RACE reads with MiXCR. The sample lists about 75,000 distinct CDR3 sequences, about an eighth seen once, with roughly 6.7% in the top ten. The sequencing used PBMCs, collected at surgery. The receptors were gathered from a male donor with early-stage non-small cell lung cancer. Both conserved end residues are part of each CDR3. The order of the fields is CDR3 DNA, CDR3 protein, V gene, D gene, clone size, J gene. The D gene is left open where the match is weak. The listing skips clone size in some rows; elsewhere it reads once, few, many or a size class.

TGTGCCAGCAGGTACCATTTGGGAGCTTTCTTT,CASRYHLGAFF,TRBV2,NA,many,TRBJ1-1
TGTGCCAGCAGCTTTGCCGGGACTAGCCGGGGCAATGAGCAGTTCTTC,CASSFAGTSRGNEQFF,TRBV7-9,TRBD2,NA,TRBJ2-1
TGTGCCAGCAGTTCGAGCGGGGTTTATGGCTACACCTTC,CASSSSGVYGYTF,TRBV2,NA,few,TRBJ1-2
TGCGCCAGCAGCCCCCAGGAAGCTAACTATGGCTACACCTTC,CASSPQEANYGYTF,TRBV4-3,NA,many,TRBJ1-2
TGTGCCATCAGTGCCACTCCCGGGGGTGAGCAGTTCTTC,CAISATPGGEQFF,TRBV10-3,NA,many,TRBJ2-1
TGTGCCAGCAGCTTATGGGGGGCTGACAATCAGCCCCAGCATTTT,CASSLWGADNQPQHF,TRBV5-6,NA,NA,TRBJ1-5
TGCAGTGCTAGCCCTCCGCGGAGGTGGGGCCAAGAGACCCAGTACTTC,CSASPPRRWGQETQYF,TRBV20-1,NA,many,TRBJ2-5
TGCAGCGCCGCGGGTAAAACCCGGGGGTCACCCCTCCACTTT,CSAAGKTRGSPLHF,TRBV29-1,NA,few,TRBJ1-6
TGTGCCTGGAGCTCAAGGGTGAGATCACTCACTGAAGCTTTCTTT,CAWSSRVRSLTEAFF,TRBV30,NA,few,TRBJ1-1
TGCGCCAGCAGCCAAGTACAGGGCTTTACTAACTATGGCTACACCTTC,CASSQVQGFTNYGYTF,TRBV4-3,NA,many,TRBJ1-2
TGTGCCAGCAGCTTAGTTGGGGATAATTCACCCCTCCACTTT,CASSLVGDNSPLHF,TRBV7-3,NA,NA,TRBJ1-6
TGTGCCAGCAAAGCCGGACTAGCGGGACACGGTCAGATAGGGGCCTACGAGCAGTACTTC,CASKAGLAGHGQIGAYEQYF,TRBV6-1,TRBD2,NA,TRBJ2-7
TGTGCCAGCAGCGCCCAAGGGTTTACAGGCTACGAGCAGTACTTC,CASSAQGFTGYEQYF,TRBV9,NA,NA,TRBJ2-7
TGTGCCAGCAGCGTGGAGGTTGGGGCTTTCTTT,CASSVEVGAFF,TRBV9,NA,few,TRBJ1-1
TGTGCCGCAGAGGCGCGGCACTCTGGGGCCAACGTCCTGACTTTC,CAAEARHSGANVLTF,TRBV5-4,NA,many,TRBJ2-6
TGTGCTAGTGGCCTCAACACTGAAGCTTTCTTT,CASGLNTEAFF,TRBV12-5,NA,NA,TRBJ1-1
TGTGCCACCCTAGAGGGTAACACTGAAGCTTTCTTT,CATLEGNTEAFF,TRBV19,NA,NA,TRBJ1-1
TGTGCCACCAGTGGTCCGGGAACAGATACGCAGTATTTT,CATSGPGTDTQYF,TRBV24-1,NA,NA,TRBJ2-3
TGCAGCGTTGACCTGGACAGGGGTGAAGCTTTCTTT,CSVDLDRGEAFF,TRBV29-1,TRBD1,many,TRBJ1-1
TGTGCCAGCAGCTTGGTTCAGGCCTCCGATGAGCAGTTCTTC,CASSLVQASDEQFF,TRBV5-4,NA,NA,TRBJ2-1
TGCAGCGTTGAAGAGGGGTGGAACACTGAAGCTTTCTTT,CSVEEGWNTEAFF,TRBV29-1,NA,NA,TRBJ1-1
TGCGCCAGCAGCCCCCCCCTAGCGGGAAGGAATGAGCAGTTCTTC,CASSPPLAGRNEQFF,TRBV5-1,TRBD2,NA,TRBJ2-1
TGTGCCACCAGCAGAGATAAAAGTGACAGGGGCTTACTTCTGAATCAGCCCCAGCATTTT,CATSRDKSDRGLLLNQPQHF,TRBV15,TRBD1,many,TRBJ1-5
TGTGCCAGCAGCTTGATGGTTGCCAGGGGCATCTCCGGCTACACCTTC,CASSLMVARGISGYTF,TRBV5-8,NA,few,TRBJ1-2
TGCAGCGTTGTCGCCGGTAACACTGAAGCTTTCTTT,CSVVAGNTEAFF,TRBV29-1,NA,many,TRBJ1-1
TGTGCCAGCAGCTTGGTTAGCGGGAACAATCAAGAGACCCAGTACTTC,CASSLVSGNNQETQYF,TRBV5-4,TRBD2,NA,TRBJ2-5
TGTGCCAGCAGACCTACCCGGGACAGGGGCGAGCAGTACTTC,CASRPTRDRGEQYF,TRBV12-3/TRBV12-4,TRBD1,few,TRBJ2-7
TGTGCCAGCAGCTTGGCGGACAGCCAAGAGACCCAGTACTTC,CASSLADSQETQYF,TRBV5-4,NA,many,TRBJ2-5
TGTGCCAGCAGAGGACAGGGGCTAGAGACCCAGTACTTC,CASRGQGLETQYF,TRBV27,TRBD1,NA,TRBJ2-5